Shown below are 24 T cell receptor beta chains from a single sample sequenced in a study of OX40 agonist ivuxolimab in advanced cancers. The protocol was immunoSEQ multiplex PCR, while the TCRdb copy is restricted to in-frame clones and leaves out a portion. The table shows approximately 23,000 clones, with just under 75% occurring only once. The source was CD4+ or CD8+ T cells sorted from blood, collected in a trial of the OX40 agonist ivuxolimab. Receptors were obtained from an adult with an advanced solid tumor such as melanoma, head and neck, liver or kidney cancer.

This clone has just a few counts. Here the CDR3 DNA reads TGTGCCAGCAGCCTAACGGGGGCAACCTACGAGCAGTACTTC. It translates to CASSLTGATYEQYF. The rearrangement uses TRBV6-5 and TRBJ2-7, with D possibly being TRBD1 or TRBD2 (6 bases each). Germline V lookup: CDR1 MNHEY, CDR2 SVGAGI. V was shortened by 6 bases and J by 2 bases, with 14 bases between the two germline ends. The CDR3 covers 14 residues.

This clone has only a few counts. The chain is built from TRBV11-3 and TRBJ2-7, with D possibly being TRBD2 (5 bases). Germline V lookup: CDR1 SGHNT, CDR2 YENEEA. The V gene lost 5 bases and the J gene lost 3 bases, with 14 bases spanning the gap. The CDR3 totals 14 residues. Here the CDR3 DNA reads TGTGCCAGCAGCCACGAGGCCGGGGTCTACGAGCAGTACTTC. This sequence encodes CASSHEAGVYEQYF.

V usage is TRBV11-1 and J usage is TRBJ2-6; perhaps TRBD1 as D (6 bases). V was clipped by 3 bases and J by 3 bases, with 18 bases between them. CDR1 SGHAT and CDR2 FQDESV come from the germline V gene (reference sequence). The CDR3 is 18 residues long. As DNA, the CDR3 is TGTGCCAGCAGCTTCCCACAGGGAATAAGGGTTGGGGCCAACGTCCTGACTTTC. Translation gives CASSFPQGIRVGANVLTF.

The rearrangement joins TRBV5-4 to TRBJ2-3, with a tentative D call TRBD1 (5 bases). The V gene's germline CDR1 is SGHNT and CDR2 YYREEE (reference sequence). V was shortened by 4 bases and J by 8 bases, with 20 bases between the two germline ends. This CDR3 is 15 amino acids long. CDR3 DNA: TGTGCCAGCAGCCCCACCCTGGACATTCCCGGTACGCAGTATTTT. Translating gives CASSPTLDIPGTQYF.

This chain uses TRBV10-3 with TRBJ2-6; D not resolved. In germline, CDR1 is ENHRY, CDR2 SYGVKD. With 0 bases removed from V and 4 bases from J, the gap between germline ends came to 10 bases. The CDR3 has 16 residues. CDR3 residues: CAISESSGRGANVLTF. CDR3 coding DNA: TGTGCCATCAGTGAGTCGAGTGGGCGCGGGGCCAACGTCCTGACTTTC.

This chain joins TRBV11-2 and TRBJ2-2; weak D call: TRBD1 (5 bases). The CDR3 consists of 16 residues. Germline lookup yields CDR1 SGHAT and CDR2 FQNNGV. The V end was cut by 5 bases, the J end by 5 bases, with 18 bases between. The CDR3 sequence is CASSPRQSVSTGELFF. The CDR3 DNA is TGTGCCAGCAGCCCCAGACAGTCGGTGTCAACCGGGGAGCTGTTTTTT. The full variable domain, in which reference TRBV11-2 and TRBJ2-2 provide the parts outside the CDR3, is EAGVAQSPRYKIIEKRQSVAFWCNPISGHATLYWYQQILGQGPKLLIQFQNNGVVDDSQLPKDRFSAERLKGVDSTLKIQPAKLEDSAVYLCASSPRQSVSTGELFFGEGSRLTVL.

The table lists this clone with a count of one. The chain joins TRBV9 to TRBJ1-6; perhaps TRBD1 as D (5 bases). The CDR3 spans 14 residues. V was shortened by 3 bases and J by 9 bases, with 13 bases between the two germline ends. In germline, CDR1 is SGDLS, CDR2 YYNGEE. The chain's CDR3 is CASSGSGLRSPLHF. The CDR3 DNA reads as TGTGCCAGCAGCGGCTCGGGACTCCGTTCACCCCTCCACTTT.

V and J are TRBV6-5 and TRBJ1-5, with a tentative D call TRBD1 (6 bases). The CDR3 is 14 residues long. The germline V gene encodes CDR1 MNHEY and CDR2 SVGAGI. V lost 6 bases and J 7 bases, leaving 16 bases between the germline ends. The CDR3 here is CASSHGGAEQPQHF. The CDR3 coding sequence is TGTGCCAGCAGCCACGGGGGGGCGGAACAGCCCCAGCATTTT.

This clone has just a few counts. J is TRBJ1-1 and V is TRBV28; a possible D gene is TRBD1 (5 bases). The CDR3 consists of 17 residues. V was cut by 4 bases and J by 4 bases, with 22 bases left in between. The germline V gene encodes CDR1 MDHEN and CDR2 SYDVKM. The CDR3 nucleotides are TGTGCCAGCAGTTCCTTACCCGGGACCGGGGACGGCACTGAAGCTTTCTTT. Translating it yields CASSSLPGTGDGTEAFF.

The rearrangement uses TRBV6-9 and TRBJ1-2; TRBD1 is a possible D gene (6 bases). The CDR3 runs to 15 residues. The ends were cut back, 3 bases at V and 2 bases at J, with 13 bases in the middle. CDR1 MNHGY and CDR2 SVAAGI come from the germline V gene. CDR3 in amino acids: CASSYLDRANYGYTF. DNA for the CDR3: TGTGCCAGCAGTTACTTGGACAGAGCAAACTATGGCTACACCTTC.

The chain has TRBV7-9 and TRBJ2-2; D gene uncertain. Germline CDR1 is SEHNR and CDR2 is FQNEAQ (reference sequence). V lost 2 bases, J lost 7 bases, and 8 bases lay in between. The CDR3 consists of 13 residues. In nucleotides, the CDR3 is TGTGCCAGCAGCTTATACCGGAGCGGGGAGCTGTTTTTT. This encodes CASSLYRSGELFF.

The CDR3 loop reads CASSWTDRPTYEQYF. As DNA, the CDR3 is TGTGCCAGCAGCTGGACGGACAGGCCGACCTACGAGCAGTACTTC. The rearrangement links TRBV7-3 to TRBJ2-7; TRBD1 aligns across 7 bases. V trimming: 4 bases; J trimming: 2 bases; junction bases outside the gene matches: 8. Germline CDR1 is SGHTA and CDR2 is FQGTGA. This CDR3 has 15 amino acids.

The chain is built from TRBV5-1 and TRBJ2-3, with D possibly called TRBD1 or TRBD2 (5 bases each). The CDR3 extends over 13 amino acids. Germline V gives CDR1 SGHRS, CDR2 YFSETQ. V lost 7 bases and J lost 6, with 15 bases in between. The CDR3 protein is CASVGQEADTQYF. The CDR3, as DNA: TGCGCCAGCGTGGGGCAGGAGGCGGATACGCAGTATTTT. The complete variable domain, with remaining parts taken from reference TRBV5-1 and TRBJ2-3, reads KAGVTQTPRYLIKTRGQQVTLSCSPISGHRSVSWYQQTPGQGLQFLFEYFSETQRNKGNFPGRFSGRQFSNSRSEMNVSTLELGDSALYLCASVGQEADTQYFGPGTRLTVL.

The rearrangement joins TRBV5-8 to TRBJ2-1; 10 bases map to TRBD1. There are 14 residues in the CDR3. The V gene end was trimmed by 4 bases and the J gene end by 7 bases; junction bases not matched to a gene: 5. CDR1 SGHTS and CDR2 YDEGEE come from the germline V gene. CDR3 coding DNA: TGTGCCAGCAGCCCGGACAGGGGGGTTAATGAGCAGTTCTTC. As protein: CASSPDRGVNEQFF. Looking up the rest from reference TRBV5-8 and TRBJ2-1 gives the full variable domain: EAGVTQSPTHLIKTRGQQATLRCSPISGHTSVYWYQQALGLGLQFLLWYDEGEERNRGNFPPRFSGRQFPNYSSELNVNALELEDSALYLCASSPDRGVNEQFFGPGTRLTVL.

The rearrangement links TRBV7-9 to TRBJ2-7; D is unclear. The CDR3 is 15 amino acids. The V gene lost 5 bases and the J gene lost 0 bases, with 14 bases spanning the gap. The V gene's germline CDR1 is SEHNR and CDR2 FQNEAQ (reference sequence). For the CDR3, the DNA is TGTGCCAGCAGCGGCCCAAGGGCGCTCTCCTACGAGCAGTACTTC. Translation: CASSGPRALSYEQYF. The whole variable domain, filled in from reference TRBV7-9 and TRBJ2-7, reads DTGVSQNPRHKITKRGQNVTFRCDPISEHNRLYWYRQTLGQGPEFLTYFQNEAQLEKSRLLSDRFSAERPKGSFSTLEIQRTEQGDSAMYLCASSGPRALSYEQYFGPGTRLTVT.

This clone was seen a handful of times. The chain is built from TRBV7-9 and TRBJ2-1; D unresolved. V lost 5 bases and J 0 bases, leaving 11 bases between the germline ends. This CDR3 is built from 15 residues. CDR1 and CDR2 (germline): SEHNR, FQNEAQ (reference sequence). CDR3 nucleotides: TGTGCCAGCAGCGTATCGATAAGCTCCTACAATGAGCAGTTCTTC. Translation: CASSVSISSYNEQFF.

This chain connects TRBV29-1 to TRBJ1-1, with D possibly TRBD1 on 5 matching bases. The ends were cut back, 0 bases at V and 3 bases at J, with 20 bases in the middle. Germline V gives CDR1 SQVTM, CDR2 ANQGSEA. The length of the CDR3 is 17 residues. As DNA, the CDR3 is TGCAGCGTTGAAGATCTTAGGCAGGGAGGAGTTGACACTGAAGCTTTCTTT. Translated: CSVEDLRQGGVDTEAFF.

This sequence joins TRBV5-4 and TRBJ2-1; D might be TRBD1 (6 bases). V gave up 0 bases and J gave up 1 base, with 14 bases separating them. Germline CDR1 SGHNT, CDR2 YYREEE (reference sequence). This CDR3 has 17 residues. CDR3 sequence (DNA): TGTGCCAGCAGCTTGGCCTCCGGCAGGGGTTCCTACAATGAGCAGTTCTTC. Residues: CASSLASGRGSYNEQFF.

V and J are TRBV2 and TRBJ2-2; 9 positions agree with TRBD1. With V trimmed by 8 bases and J by 3 bases, 7 bases remained unmatched. The CDR3 has 15 amino acids. Per the germline V gene, CDR1 is SNHLY and CDR2 is FYNNEI. CDR3 sequence (DNA): TGTGCCAGCGCGCCCGGGACAGGGTACACCGGGGAGCTGTTTTTT. Translating gives CASAPGTGYTGELFF.

The chain joins TRBV5-1 to TRBJ2-7; D is tentatively TRBD1 or TRBD2 (5 bases each). V shed 3 bases and J shed 0 bases, with 13 bases lying between them. This CDR3 contains 15 residues. Germline V gives CDR1 SGHRS, CDR2 YFSETQ. The CDR3: CASSYEGSPSYEQYF. CDR3 nucleotides: TGCGCCAGCAGCTACGAGGGGTCACCCTCCTACGAGCAGTACTTC.

The chain joins TRBV19 to TRBJ1-4; TRBD1 might be the D (6 bases). This CDR3 spans 14 amino acids. Trimming stripped 3 bases from V and 8 bases from J, with 13 bases between. From germline, CDR1 is LNHDA and CDR2 SQIVND (reference sequence). The CDR3 nucleotides are TGTGCCAGTAGTATGCTCAGGGGAGGCGAAAAACTGTTTTTT. This encodes CASSMLRGGEKLFF.

The chain recombines TRBV28 with TRBJ2-1; 9 bases are a match to TRBD2. The CDR3 loop spans 17 amino acids. V lost 2 bases and J lost 5; bases outside the gene matches: 10. Germline assignment: CDR1 MDHEN and CDR2 SYDVKM. DNA for the CDR3: TGTGCCAGCAGTTTACCCGCGGGGGGGGGCAGTAACAATGAGCAGTTCTTC. It is translated as CASSLPAGGGSNNEQFF.

The chain carries TRBV5-6 and TRBJ2-5; TRBD1 matches at 9 bases. V was pared by 4 bases and J by 7 bases, with 8 bases of the junction left unmatched. CDR1 and CDR2 from the germline V gene are SGHDT and YYEEEE. The CDR3 is 14 residues long. This chain's CDR3 is CASSPGQGLGTQYF. CDR3 DNA: TGTGCCAGCAGCCCGGGACAGGGCTTGGGGACCCAGTACTTC. The variable domain in full, completed from reference TRBV5-6 and TRBJ2-5, reads DAGVTQSPTHLIKTRGQQVTLRCSPKSGHDTVSWYQQALGQGPQFIFQYYEEEERQRGNFPDRFSGHQFPNYSSELNVNALLLGDSALYLCASSPGQGLGTQYFGPGTRLLVL.

The chain couples TRBV7-9 to TRBJ2-5; 10 nucleotides align to TRBD1. V trimming: 3 bases; J trimming: 5 bases; junction bases outside the gene matches: 6. The CDR3 is made up of 15 amino acids. The V gene's germline CDR1 is SEHNR and CDR2 FQNEAQ (reference sequence). CDR3 region: CASSFETGGAETQYF. The CDR3 nucleotides read TGTGCCAGCAGCTTCGAGACAGGGGGCGCCGAGACCCAGTACTTC.